This T cell receptor beta chain was retrieved from a study of breast tumors, draining lymph nodes, adjacent tissues. General observations from the study: Tumor T cell lymph node origin was a supported hypothesis, not proven. Tumor TCR diversity was below lymph nodes but above nontumor tissue.

J gave up 8 bases and V 1 base, and 7 bases lay outside the gene matches. This CDR3 comprises 14 residues. CDR1 is LNHNV and CDR2 is YYDKDF in the germline V gene (reference sequence). This clonotype was counted ten times or more. The antigen remains undetermined. Axillary draining lymph nodes of breast cancer patients supplied the node samples. Each CDR3 protein gets one entry after TCRdb re-called the multiplex PCR reads with MiXCR. The sample has approximately 100,000 distinct CDR3 sequences; roughly 29% are singletons. Sequencing was performed on axillary lymph node tissue. This sequence originates from a female donor with breast cancer. Some clones in this sample may be carry-over from other donors' samples. V and J are TRBV15 and TRBJ1-2; 7 positions match TRBD1. CDR3 protein: CATSRGQGLMGYTF. CDR3 nucleotide sequence: TGTGCCACCAGCAGAGGACAGGGCCTAATGGGCTACACCTTC.